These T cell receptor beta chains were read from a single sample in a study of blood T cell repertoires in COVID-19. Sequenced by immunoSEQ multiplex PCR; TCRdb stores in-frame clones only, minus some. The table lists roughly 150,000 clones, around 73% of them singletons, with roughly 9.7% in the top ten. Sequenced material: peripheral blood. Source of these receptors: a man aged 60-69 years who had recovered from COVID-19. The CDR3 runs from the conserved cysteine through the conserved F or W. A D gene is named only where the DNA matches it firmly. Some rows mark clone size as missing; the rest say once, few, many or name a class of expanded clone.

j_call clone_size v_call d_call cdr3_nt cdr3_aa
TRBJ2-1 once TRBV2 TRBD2 TGTGCCAGCAGTGAGGCTAGCGGGAGGTCCTACAATGAGCAGTTCTTC CASSEASGRSYNEQFF
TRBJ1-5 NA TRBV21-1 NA TGTGCCAGCAGCAAACAAGCAGGGGCGTTCCCTAATAGCAATCAGCCCCAGCATTTT CASSKQAGAFPNSNQPQHF
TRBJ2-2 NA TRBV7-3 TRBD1 TGTGCCAGCAGCACCCAGACAGGGGGTACCGGGGAGCTGTTTTTT CASSTQTGGTGELFF
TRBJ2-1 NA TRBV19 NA TGTGCCAGTAGTATCCGCCAGGGATCCTACAATGAGCAGTTCTTC CASSIRQGSYNEQFF
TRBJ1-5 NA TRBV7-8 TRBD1 TGTGCCAGCAGCTTATGGACAGGGAACAATCAGCCCCAGCATTTT CASSLWTGNNQPQHF
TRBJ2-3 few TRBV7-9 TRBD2 TGTGCCAGCAGCAAAGGGGGACTAGCGGTTAGCACAGATACGCAGTATTTT CASSKGGLAVSTDTQYF
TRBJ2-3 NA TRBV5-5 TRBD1 TGTGCCAGCAGCTCGGGGACAGCCCGAACAGATACGCAGTATTTT CASSSGTARTDTQYF
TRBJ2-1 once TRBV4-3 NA TGCGCCAGCAGCCCGAGGGTAGCCCCAAAGTACAATGAGCAGTTCTTC CASSPRVAPKYNEQFF
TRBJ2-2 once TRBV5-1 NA TGCGCCAGCAGCTTGAAGGACAGCCTGAACACCGGGGAGCTGTTTTTT CASSLKDSLNTGELFF
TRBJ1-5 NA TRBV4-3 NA TGCGCCAGCAGCCGATCAAGGGGTCAGCCCCAGCATTTT CASSRSRGQPQHF
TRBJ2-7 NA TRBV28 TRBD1 TGTGCCAGTCGACAGGGCAATTACGAGCAGTACTTC CASRQGNYEQYF
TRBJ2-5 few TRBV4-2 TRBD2 TGTGCCAGCAGCCGGCTAGCGGGGGACCAAGAGACCCAGTACTTC CASSRLAGDQETQYF
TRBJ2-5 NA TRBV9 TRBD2 TGTGCCAGCAGCGTAGGGCTAGCGGGAGTAGAGACCCAGTACTTC CASSVGLAGVETQYF
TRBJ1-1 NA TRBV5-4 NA TGTGCCAGCAGCTTGGCGGGGGGCAAATCGAACACTGAAGCTTTCTTT CASSLAGGKSNTEAFF
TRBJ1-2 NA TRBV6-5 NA TGTGCCACTCAGGATCCCGTTCGTGGCTACACCTTC CATQDPVRGYTF
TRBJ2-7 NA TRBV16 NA TGTGCCAGCACCGACAGACCCTACGAGCAGTACTTC CASTDRPYEQYF
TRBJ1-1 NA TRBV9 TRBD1 TGTGCCAGCAGCGTCTGGGACAGGGAGACTGAAGCTTTCTTT CASSVWDRETEAFF
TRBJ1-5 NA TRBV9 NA TGTGCCGGTCCGGGACTCAGCAATCAGCCCCAGCATTTT CAGPGLSNQPQHF
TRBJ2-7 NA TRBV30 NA TGTGCCTGGAGTCCGGGACACCCCTACGAGCAGTACTTC CAWSPGHPYEQYF
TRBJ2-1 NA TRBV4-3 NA TGCGCCAGCAGCCCGCGGGTTAGCGGCCTCAATGAGCAGTTCTTC CASSPRVSGLNEQFF
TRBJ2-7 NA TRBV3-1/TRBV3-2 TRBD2 TGTGCCAGCAGCCGGGGCCCTAGCGGGGGGGCCTCCTACGAGCAGTACTTC CASSRGPSGGASYEQYF
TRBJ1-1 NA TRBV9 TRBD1 TGTGCCAGCAGCTTGACAGGGCTTAACACTGAAGCTTTCTTT CASSLTGLNTEAFF
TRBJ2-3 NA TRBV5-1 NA TGCGCCAGCAGCTTGGATGGATATCTCGGGGATACGCAGTATTTT CASSLDGYLGDTQYF
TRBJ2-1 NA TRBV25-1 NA TGTGCCAGCAGTGAAGATCCTCAGGGTAGCTACAATGAGCAGTTCTTC CASSEDPQGSYNEQFF
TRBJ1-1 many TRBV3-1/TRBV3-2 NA TGTGCCAGCAGCCCCGTGTCAAGCGTAAACACTGAAGCTTTCTTT CASSPVSSVNTEAFF
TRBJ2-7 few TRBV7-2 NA TGTGCCAGCAGCGTATCCCGCGGTCACGATAGCTCCTACGAGCAGTACTTC CASSVSRGHDSSYEQYF
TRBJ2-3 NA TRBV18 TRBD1 TGTGCCAGCTCACCAGGACAGGGGGCGGCAGATACGCAGTATTTT CASSPGQGAADTQYF
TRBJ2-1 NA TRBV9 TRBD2 TGTGCCAGCAGCCCGCGAGATAGCGGGAGGTACAATGAGCAGTTCTTC CASSPRDSGRYNEQFF
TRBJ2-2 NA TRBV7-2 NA TGTGCCAGCAGCGCCCGAGCTTTGAACACCGGGGAGCTGTTTTTT CASSARALNTGELFF
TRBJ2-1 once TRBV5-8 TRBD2 TGTGCCAGCAGCTTGCCAGGGACTAGCGGGGGGAATGAGCAGTTCTTC CASSLPGTSGGNEQFF
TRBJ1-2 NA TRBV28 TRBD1 TGTGCCAGCAGGACAGGGGGCAGCTATGGCTACACCTTC CASRTGGSYGYTF
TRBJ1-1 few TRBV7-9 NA TGTGCCAGCAGCACGCTAAGGGGCACTGAAGCTTTCTTT CASSTLRGTEAFF
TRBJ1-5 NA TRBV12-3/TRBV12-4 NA TGTGCCAGCAGTGATCAGGGGCGGCAGCCCCAGCATTTT CASSDQGRQPQHF
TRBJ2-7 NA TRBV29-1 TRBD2 TGCAGCGTACCGGGACTAGCGGGAGTCGAGCAGTACTTC CSVPGLAGVEQYF
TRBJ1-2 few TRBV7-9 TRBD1 TGTGCCAGCAGCTCCGCTGGGGGACAGGGGGCAAAGGGCTACACCTTC CASSSAGGQGAKGYTF
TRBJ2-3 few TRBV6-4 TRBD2 TGTGCCAGCAGTGACGCGGCGGGGGGGCTGGATACGCAGTATTTT CASSDAAGGLDTQYF
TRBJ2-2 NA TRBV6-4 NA TGTGCCAGCAGTTCAACGAGGGCCACCGGGGAGCTGTTTTTT CASSSTRATGELFF
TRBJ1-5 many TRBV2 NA TGTGCCAGCAGTGAATGGGGGGGCAATCAGCCCCAGCATTTT CASSEWGGNQPQHF
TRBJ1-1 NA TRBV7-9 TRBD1 TGTGCCAGCAGCTCCTACAGGGGGCAGGGGACTGAAGCTTTCTTT CASSSYRGQGTEAFF
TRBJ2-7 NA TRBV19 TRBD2 TGTGCCAGTAGTATAGATGGGAGCGGGAGACGATACGAGCAGTACTTC CASSIDGSGRRYEQYF
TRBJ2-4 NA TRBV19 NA TGTGCCAGTATGGAGGGGGCTGAAAACATTCAGTACTTC CASMEGAENIQYF
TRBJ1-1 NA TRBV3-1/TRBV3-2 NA TGTGCCAGCAGCCAAGCCCACCGGGCGGGAGACACTGAAGCTTTCTTT CASSQAHRAGDTEAFF
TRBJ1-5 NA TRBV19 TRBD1 TGTGCCAGTAGTCCCCGACAGGGGAATAGCAATCAGCCCCAGCATTTT CASSPRQGNSNQPQHF
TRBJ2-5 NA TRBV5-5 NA TGTGCCAGCAGCTTGGGCCGGAGACAAGAGACCCAGTACTTC CASSLGRRQETQYF
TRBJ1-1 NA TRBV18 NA TGTGCCAGCTCACGTTCCGTGGAGGGCTTGGGGATGAACACTGAAGCTTTCTTT CASSRSVEGLGMNTEAFF
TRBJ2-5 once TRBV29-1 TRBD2 TGCAGCGTTGAATTCCCGGGGGGAGAGACCCAGTACTTC CSVEFPGGETQYF
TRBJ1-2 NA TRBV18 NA TGTGCCAGCTCAAAGGGGGTTGACTATGGCTACACCTTC CASSKGVDYGYTF
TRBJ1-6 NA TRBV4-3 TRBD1 TGCGCCAGCAGCCAAGATGACAGGGGGCGTTCACCCCTCCACTTT CASSQDDRGRSPLHF
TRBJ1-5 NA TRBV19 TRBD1 TGTGCCAGTAGTATACGAAGGGACAGGGAGAATCAGCCCCAGCATTTT CASSIRRDRENQPQHF
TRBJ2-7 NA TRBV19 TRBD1 TGTGCCAGTAGTGCCCCCCGGGACAGGGTTTTGGAGCAGTACTTC CASSAPRDRVLEQYF
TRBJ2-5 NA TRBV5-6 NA TGTGCCAGCATGTTGCGCCAAGGCGGGGAGACCCAGTACTTC CASMLRQGGETQYF